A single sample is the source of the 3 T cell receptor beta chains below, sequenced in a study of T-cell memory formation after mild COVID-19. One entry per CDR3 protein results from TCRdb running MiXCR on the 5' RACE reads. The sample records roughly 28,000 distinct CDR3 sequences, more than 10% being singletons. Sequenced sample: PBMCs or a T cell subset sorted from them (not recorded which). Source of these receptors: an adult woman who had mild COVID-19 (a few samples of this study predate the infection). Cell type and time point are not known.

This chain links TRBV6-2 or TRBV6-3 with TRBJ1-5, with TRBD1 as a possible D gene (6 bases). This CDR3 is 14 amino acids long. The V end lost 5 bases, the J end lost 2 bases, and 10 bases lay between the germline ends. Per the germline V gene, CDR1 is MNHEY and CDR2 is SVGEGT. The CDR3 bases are TGTGCCAGCAGTGCAGGGGCAGGCAATCAGCCCCAGCATTTT. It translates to CASSAGAGNQPQHF.

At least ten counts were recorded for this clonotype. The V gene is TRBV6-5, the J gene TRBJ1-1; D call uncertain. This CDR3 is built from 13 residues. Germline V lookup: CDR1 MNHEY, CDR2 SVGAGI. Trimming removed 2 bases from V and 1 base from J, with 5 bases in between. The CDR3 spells CASSYTGNTEAFF. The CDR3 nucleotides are TGTGCCAGCAGTTACACGGGGAACACTGAAGCTTTCTTT.

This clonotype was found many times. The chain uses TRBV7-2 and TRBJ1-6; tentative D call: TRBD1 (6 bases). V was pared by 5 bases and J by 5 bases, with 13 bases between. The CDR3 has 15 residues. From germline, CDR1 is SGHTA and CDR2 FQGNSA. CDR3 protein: CASSRQRTDNSPLHF. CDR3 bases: TGTGCCAGCAGCCGCCAACGGACAGATAATTCACCCCTCCACTTT.